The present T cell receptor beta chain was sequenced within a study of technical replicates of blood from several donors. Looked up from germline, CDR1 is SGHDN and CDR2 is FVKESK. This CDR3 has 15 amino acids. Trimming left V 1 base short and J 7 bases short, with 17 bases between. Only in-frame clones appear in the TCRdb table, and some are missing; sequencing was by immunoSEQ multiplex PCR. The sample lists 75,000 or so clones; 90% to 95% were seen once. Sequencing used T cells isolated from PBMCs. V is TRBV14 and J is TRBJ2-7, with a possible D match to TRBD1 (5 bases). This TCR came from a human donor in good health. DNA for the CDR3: TGTGCCAGCAGCCAAGTTCTGGCAGGGTTGTTTGAGCAGTACTTC. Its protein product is CASSQVLAGLFEQYF. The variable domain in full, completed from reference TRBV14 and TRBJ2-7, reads EAGVTQFPSHSVIEKGQTVTLRCDPISGHDNLYWYRRVMGKEIKFLLHFVKESKQDESGMPNNRFLAERTGGTYSTLKVQPAELEDSGVYFCASSQVLAGLFEQYFGPGTRLTVT.